Listed below are T cell receptor beta chains from one sample, sequenced in a study of blood T cell repertoires in COVID-19. The protocol was immunoSEQ multiplex PCR, while the TCRdb copy is restricted to in-frame clones and leaves out a portion. The sample lists more than 60,000 clones, about nine tenths seen once, with about a sixth in the top ten. Sequencing was performed on peripheral blood. All receptors come from an elderly woman with active or convalescent COVID-19. The CDR3 runs from the conserved cysteine through the conserved F or W. A D gene is named only where the DNA matches it firmly. Clone size is given for some rows only: seen once, a few or many times, or a class if the clone is expanded.

J gene,D gene,V gene,clone size,CDR3 DNA,CDR3 protein
TRBJ1-6,TRBD1,TRBV10-3,.,TGTGCCACCACAGGGGGCCAGGGGAATTCACCCCTCCACTTT,CATTGGQGNSPLHF
TRBJ2-1,TRBD2,TRBV3-1/TRBV3-2,.,TGTGCCAGCAGCCAAGGGGGTTGGGGACTAGTGATTGGTGAGCAGTTCTTC,CASSQGGWGLVIGEQFF
TRBJ1-3,.,TRBV3-1/TRBV3-2,.,TGTGCCAGCAGCCCGACGGCGGGTGGAAACACCATATATTTT,CASSPTAGGNTIYF
TRBJ1-1,.,TRBV29-1,few,TGCAGCGTCCGAAGGGGCAGAGACACTGAAGCTTTCTTT,CSVRRGRDTEAFF
TRBJ1-1,.,TRBV28,.,TGTGCCAGCAGTTCCCCCGGGCGGGGCTGGAACACTGAAGCTTTCTTT,CASSSPGRGWNTEAFF
TRBJ1-2,.,TRBV5-4,.,TGTGCCAGCAGCCTCCCTAAAAGCAACTATGGCTACACCTTC,CASSLPKSNYGYTF
TRBJ1-2,.,TRBV10-3,.,TGTGCCATCAGTGCAGGGTATTCTAACTATGGCTACACCTTC,CAISAGYSNYGYTF
TRBJ2-7,.,TRBV7-3,few,TGTGCCAGCAGCTTAGGCGGAAACTCCTACGAGCAGTACTTC,CASSLGGNSYEQYF
TRBJ2-7,TRBD1,TRBV11-2,.,TGTGCCAGCAGCGTTACAGGGGCCTACGAGCAGTACTTC,CASSVTGAYEQYF
TRBJ1-2,TRBD1,TRBV7-9,.,TGTGCCAGCAGCACCCTGACAGGGGGCTCGTATGGCTACACCTTC,CASSTLTGGSYGYTF
TRBJ1-2,TRBD1,TRBV3-1/TRBV3-2,.,TGTGCCAGCAGCCACGTACAGGGGAATGGCTACACCTTC,CASSHVQGNGYTF
TRBJ2-3,.,TRBV9,.,TGTGCCAGCAGCGTAGGGTTGGGAGACGAGCAGTATTTT,CASSVGLGDEQYF
TRBJ1-3,.,TRBV10-3,.,TGTGCCGCCTCGTGGGGCCTTATTGGAAACACCATATATTTT,CAASWGLIGNTIYF
TRBJ2-7,.,TRBV5-1,.,TGCGCCAGCAGCCCGCGGGGCACCCCAGGTTTGCGATACGAGCAGTACTTC,CASSPRGTPGLRYEQYF
TRBJ2-1,TRBD1,TRBV19,.,TGTGCCATCAAACCCACAGGGGGCAATGAGCAGTTCTTC,CAIKPTGGNEQFF
TRBJ1-2,.,TRBV25-1,few,TGTGCCAGCAGTGATCAAGTAGCGGGGGCTAACTATGGCTACACCTTC,CASSDQVAGANYGYTF
TRBJ2-7,.,TRBV29-1,.,TGCAGCGTTGGACAGCTTAGCTCCTACGAGCAGTACTTC,CSVGQLSSYEQYF
TRBJ1-2,.,TRBV7-9,.,TGTGCCAGCAGTTCCGGGGGGGACTATGGCTACACCTTC,CASSSGGDYGYTF
TRBJ1-1,.,TRBV7-9,.,TGTGCCAGCAGCTTAGCGTTACACAACACTGAAGCTTTCTTT,CASSLALHNTEAFF
TRBJ2-2,.,TRBV24-1,.,TGTGCCACCAGTGGGGGCGCCGGGGAGCTGTTTTTT,CATSGGAGELFF
TRBJ1-5,TRBD1,TRBV28,.,TGTGCCAGCAGTCCTATAGGGACAGGGGGCCCCAGCAATCAGCCCCAGCATTTT,CASSPIGTGGPSNQPQHF
TRBJ2-7,.,TRBV9,few,TGTGCCAGCAGCCCGACAGGCTACGAGCAGTACTTC,CASSPTGYEQYF
TRBJ1-1,.,TRBV30,once,TGTGCCTGGAGTAGGGAACAGGCGAACACTGAAGCTTTCTTT,CAWSREQANTEAFF
TRBJ2-2,TRBD2,TRBV3-1/TRBV3-2,.,TGTGCCAGCAGCCCCGGGACTAGCGGGGCTATTGACACCGGGGAGCTGTTTTTT,CASSPGTSGAIDTGELFF
TRBJ2-4,.,TRBV2,.,TGTGCCAGCAGTCCTAACAGATCCCAAAAAAACATTCAGTACTTC,CASSPNRSQKNIQYF
TRBJ1-2,TRBD1,TRBV14,few,TGTGCCAGCAGCCAAGATTATCACAGGGGGCTTGGCTACACCTTC,CASSQDYHRGLGYTF
TRBJ1-2,.,TRBV15,.,TGTGCCACCAGCAGAGACGCAGTGCTGGGCGACTATGGCTACACCTTC,CATSRDAVLGDYGYTF
TRBJ1-6,TRBD1,TRBV6-5,.,TGTGCCAGCAGGCAGGGGGTCTATAATTCACCCCTCCACTTT,CASRQGVYNSPLHF
TRBJ1-2,TRBD1,TRBV7-2,few,TGTGCCAGCAGCACGGACAGGGGGCTTAATGGCTACACCTTC,CASSTDRGLNGYTF
TRBJ1-1,TRBD1,TRBV2,.,TGTGCCAGCAGTGGGCCAGGGGGCAAAGCTTTCTTT,CASSGPGGKAFF
TRBJ1-1,.,TRBV9,.,TGTGCCAGCAGAGGGGCAGGGTCTGAAGCTTTCTTT,CASRGAGSEAFF
TRBJ1-4,.,TRBV19,.,TGTGCCAGTAGTCCAAGGGGGAAGTCCAATGAAAAACTGTTTTTT,CASSPRGKSNEKLFF
TRBJ2-7,.,TRBV11-2,.,TGTGCCAGCAGCTTAGATCAGGCCTACGAGCAGTACTTC,CASSLDQAYEQYF
TRBJ1-6,.,TRBV7-9,.,TGTGCCAGCAGCGGCCCGGACAGAGAAAATTCACCCCTCCACTTT,CASSGPDRENSPLHF
TRBJ2-2,TRBD2,TRBV5-1,.,TGCGCCAGCAGCTGGACAGCGGGGGAGGCCGGGGAGCTGTTTTTT,CASSWTAGEAGELFF
TRBJ2-5,.,TRBV7-2,.,TGTGCCAGCAAGGTACTAGCAGGACGCCAAGAGACCCAGTACTTC,CASKVLAGRQETQYF
TRBJ1-2,.,TRBV6-2/TRBV6-3,.,TGTGCCAGCAGTTTGGACGCCCGATCGGGGGGCTACACCTTC,CASSLDARSGGYTF
TRBJ1-1,.,TRBV9,.,TGTGCCAGCAGCGTAGCGGGTAACACTGAAGCTTTCTTT,CASSVAGNTEAFF
TRBJ2-7,.,TRBV9,.,TGTGCCAGCAGCGTAGTAGCGGACTCCTACGAGCAGTACTTC,CASSVVADSYEQYF
TRBJ1-5,.,TRBV5-4,.,TGTGCCAGCTGCTTGTGGTGGGGCGCGGGGGATGGCAATCAGCCCCAGCATTTT,CASCLWWGAGDGNQPQHF
TRBJ2-7,.,TRBV7-2,.,TGTGCCAGCAGCTTAGCGCTCCTTAGCTCCTACGAGCAGTACTTC,CASSLALLSSYEQYF
TRBJ2-5,TRBD1,TRBV9,.,TGTGCCAGCAGCAGGACAGGTTCTGGCGGGGAGACCCAGTACTTC,CASSRTGSGGETQYF
TRBJ2-2,.,TRBV9,.,TGTGCCAGCAGCCCAGAACGGGGAAGGGTCGGGGAGCTGTTTTTT,CASSPERGRVGELFF
TRBJ1-5,.,TRBV6-2/TRBV6-3,.,TGTGCCAGCAGTTACTCGAAGGGGATAGGCAATCAGCCCCAGCATTTT,CASSYSKGIGNQPQHF
TRBJ2-7,.,TRBV4-1,.,TGCGCCAGCAGCCAAGTACAGGGCGGCGAGCAGTACTTC,CASSQVQGGEQYF
TRBJ1-1,.,TRBV9,.,TGTGCCAGCAGCGTAGAGGGGCTGAACACTGAAGCTTTCTTT,CASSVEGLNTEAFF
TRBJ2-3,.,TRBV28,.,TGTGCCAGCACCCGAGGAGTACCCTCCACAGATACGCAGTATTTT,CASTRGVPSTDTQYF
TRBJ1-6,.,TRBV19,few,TGTGCCAGTAACCCGAGGTCGGGTCCGGATTCACCCCTCCACTTT,CASNPRSGPDSPLHF
TRBJ2-7,.,TRBV18,few,TGTGCCAGCTCACCACTTGGACGGACGGGGTCCTACGAGCAGTACTTC,CASSPLGRTGSYEQYF
TRBJ2-1,TRBD2,TRBV9,.,TGTGCCAGCAGCGTAGAAGCGGGGTCGCAGTTCTTC,CASSVEAGSQFF
TRBJ1-4,.,TRBV12-3/TRBV12-4,.,TGTGCCAGCAGAGGCCGAGGGGAAAAACTGTTTTTT,CASRGRGEKLFF
TRBJ1-3,.,TRBV30,.,TGTGCCTGGAGGATCGGAGGGTCGGGAAACACCATATATTTT,CAWRIGGSGNTIYF
TRBJ2-1,TRBD1,TRBV27,.,TGTGCCAGCAGTTTCGGACAGGGAGACTACAATGAGCAGTTCTTC,CASSFGQGDYNEQFF
TRBJ1-2,.,TRBV28,.,TGTGCCAGCAGTCCCAGGGTAGGTGGCTACACCTTC,CASSPRVGGYTF
TRBJ1-3,.,TRBV28,.,TGTGCCAGCACCGCTGGGGGGTTAGATGGAAACACCATATATTTT,CASTAGGLDGNTIYF
TRBJ1-1,.,TRBV30,.,TGTGCCTGGAGTGTGCCCCGAGGGGGTTATGAAGCTTTCTTT,CAWSVPRGGYEAFF